This record looks at one TCR beta chain sequence and its context. CDR3 length: 17 amino acids. Trimming removed 3 bases from V and 2 bases from J; junction bases left unmatched: 11. Germline-derived CDR1 and CDR2 are SGHVS and FQNEAQ. Using immunoSEQ multiplex PCR, the repertoire was profiled, and TCRdb retains in-frame clones only, with some absent. The sample lists 55,000 or so clones, approximately 87% occurring once. This sample is part of a study of blood T cell repertoires in COVID-19. Overall study context: From T cells, B-cell-depleted T cells, or PBMCs came the material, which was cDNA or gDNA.

The TCR comes from a man between 60 and 75 years old with active or convalescent COVID-19. Sequencing was performed on peripheral blood. This chain uses TRBV7-8 with TRBJ1-2; TRBD1 matches at 8 bases. The CDR3 bases are TGTGCCAGCAGCTTCCCGGACAGGGATCCTTCAAACTATGGCTACACCTTC. Residues: CASSFPDRDPSNYGYTF.